The 2 T cell receptor beta chains presented below share a single source sample, sequenced in a study of T cell repertoires in cytomegalovirus infection. Using its own MiXCR run on the reads, TCRdb lists one record per CDR3 protein. This sample has roughly 80,000 distinct CDR3 sequences; 20% to 30% occur once, and the top ten carry roughly 50%. These receptors have no identified antigens. The specimen comprised CD8+ T cells from cultured PBMCs, sampled from culture after CMV antigen stimulation. These receptors all come from a human donor in good health (CMV status not recorded). Some clones in this sample may be carry-over from other donors' samples.

This clonotype was found many times. J is TRBJ2-2 and V is TRBV12-3 or TRBV12-4; D perhaps matches TRBD2 (5 bases). The CDR3 sequence is 15 residues long. The V gene lost 5 bases and the J gene lost 7 bases, with 17 bases spanning the gap. The CDR3 DNA is TGTGCCAGCAGTCCAAGGGTTCCGGGGATCGGGGAGCTGTTTTTT. It yields the protein CASSPRVPGIGELFF.

The CDR3 spells CASSPSFLRATLNTEAFF. In DNA, the CDR3 is TGTGCCAGCAGTCCCTCCTTTTTGCGTGCGACACTAAACACTGAAGCTTTCTTT. V usage is TRBV28 and J usage is TRBJ1-1; no clear D. V lost 5 bases and J lost 2, with 24 bases in between. This CDR3 comprises 18 residues. Germline values: CDR1 MDHEN, CDR2 SYDVKM.